This entry lists 9 T cell receptor beta chains sequenced from one sample in a study of Graves' ophthalmopathy and Graves' hyperthyroidism (dated by TCRdb to 2017 to 2018). Sequencing took place on an Illumina HiSeq 2000. TCR beta CDR3 regions were amplified from RNA transcripts for repertoire sequencing. The first round was an RT-PCR using HTBI primers with the Qiagen OneStep RT-PCR kit, and this first round was followed by a second-round multiplex PCR, then size selection and purification. Using fastp trimming at Q25 and MiXCR clonotype assembly, TCRdb reanalyzed the public sequencing data and kept in-frame beta chains. Every distinct CDR3 protein forms one entry, paired with its most common genes and DNA. The sample table records hundreds of thousands of distinct CDR3 sequences; 45% to 55% of these occur just once. Less than 50% of the sample lies in the top ten. The specimen sequenced was peripheral blood. These receptor sequences come from an adult man with Graves' ophthalmopathy.

This chain uses TRBV13 with TRBJ2-5, with TRBD2 identical over 10 bases. The CDR3 is 14 amino acids. V dropped 7 bases and J dropped 4; count of bases not matched to a gene: 6. From germline, CDR1 is PRHDT and CDR2 FYEKMQ (reference sequence). CDR3 in amino acids: CASKQGTSVETQYF. CDR3 nucleotide sequence: TGTGCCAGCAAGCAAGGGACTAGCGTAGAGACCCAGTACTTC. The full variable domain, its missing parts supplied by reference TRBV13 and TRBJ2-5, is AAGVIQSPRHLIKEKRETATLKCYPIPRHDTVYWYQQGPGQDPQFLISFYEKMQSDKGSIPDRFSAQQFSDYHSELNMSSLELGDSALYFCASKQGTSVETQYFGPGTRLLVL.

V usage is TRBV9 and J usage is TRBJ1-2, with a weak D call TRBD1 (5 bases). Germline V gene lookup returns CDR1 SGDLS and CDR2 YYNGEE. The CDR3 is 15 amino acids. V shed 3 bases and J shed 7 bases, with 19 bases lying between them. CDR3 DNA: TGTGCCAGCAGCGAGGGCATGGGGACCGGGCGTGGCTACACCTTC. This translates into CASSEGMGTGRGYTF. Full variable domain (remainder filled in from reference TRBV9 and TRBJ1-2): DSGVTQTPKHLITATGQRVTLRCSPRSGDLSVYWYQQSLDQGLQFLIQYYNGEERAKGNILERFSAQQFPDLHSELNLSSLELGDSALYFCASSEGMGTGRGYTFGSGTRLTVV.

About this clonotype itself: This may be a read error, as it is one base from a much larger clone. The J gene is TRBJ1-1, the V gene TRBV20-1; possible D gene TRBD1, 5 bases. The CDR3 is made up of 13 amino acids. Germline loops: CDR1 DFQATT, CDR2 SNEGSKA (reference sequence). V was trimmed by 0 bases and J by 3 bases, leaving 8 bases between them. This CDR3 is CSAREGGYTEAFF. The CDR3 coding sequence is TGCAGTGCTAGAGAGGGGGGGTACACTGAAGCTTTCTTT.

In regard to this clonotype: At one end, the junction sequence differs from germline, possibly due to a read error. V gene TRBV7-9 combines with J gene TRBJ2-5; D might be TRBD1 or TRBD2, each matching 5 bases. Germline loops: CDR1 SEHNR, CDR2 FQNEAQ (reference sequence). The CDR3 loop spans 13 amino acids. CDR3 nucleotide sequence: TGCGCCAGCAGCGGAGACAGCCAAGAGGCCCAGTACTTC. Encoded protein: CASSGDSQEAQYF.

In its sample, this clonotype was seen a few times. The V and J genes are TRBV19 and TRBJ1-4, with 7 bases matching TRBD1. Germline CDR1 LNHDA, CDR2 SQIVND (reference sequence). After removal of 6 bases from V and 8 bases from J, the junction contained 9 bases not matched to a gene. The CDR3 consists of 14 residues. The CDR3: CASSLGTAPEKLFF. The CDR3, as DNA: TGTGCCAGTAGCCTTGGGACAGCTCCAGAAAAACTGTTTTTT.

This clonotype showed up just once. The chain uses TRBV11-2 and TRBJ1-5; D possibly corresponds to TRBD1 (5 bases). The germline V and J ends were trimmed by 0 bases and 0 bases, with 15 bases remaining between them. The CDR3 runs to 18 residues. Germline lookup yields CDR1 SGHAT and CDR2 FQNNGV. The CDR3 is CASSLDYRGSHSNQPQHF. In DNA, the CDR3 is TGTGCCAGCAGCTTAGACTATCGGGGCAGCCATAGCAATCAGCCCCAGCATTTT.

This clonotype was recorded a few times. The chain carries TRBV20-1 and TRBJ1-2; the match to TRBD1 covers 9 bases. The germline CDR1 and CDR2 sequences are DFQATT and SNEGSKA (reference sequence). The J segment lost 8 bases and the V segment lost 0 bases, leaving 4 bases of the junction unmatched. The CDR3 runs 13 residues. This CDR3 is CSARETGGGGYTF. CDR3 DNA sequence: TGCAGTGCTAGAGAAACAGGGGGCGGGGGCTACACCTTC.

This clonotype was seen only once. The chain has TRBV10-3 and TRBJ1-4; D ambiguous. This CDR3 region has 14 residues. Trimming took 5 bases from V and 6 from J, leaving 13 bases between them. Germline-derived CDR1 and CDR2 are ENHRY and SYGVKD. This CDR3 is CAISYSEDHEKLFF. The DNA of the CDR3 is TGTGCCATCAGTTACTCGGAGGATCATGAAAAACTGTTTTTT.

This chain connects TRBV7-9 to TRBJ2-5, with D possibly TRBD2 on 6 matching bases. CDR1 and CDR2 (germline): SEHNR, FQNEAQ (reference sequence). The CDR3 extends over 15 amino acids. With 9 bases removed from V and 3 bases from J, the gap between germline ends came to 20 bases. CDR3 in amino acids: CASLSLGGSEETQYF. In DNA, the CDR3 is TGTGCCAGTCTTTCCTTGGGGGGATCTGAAGAGACCCAGTACTTC.